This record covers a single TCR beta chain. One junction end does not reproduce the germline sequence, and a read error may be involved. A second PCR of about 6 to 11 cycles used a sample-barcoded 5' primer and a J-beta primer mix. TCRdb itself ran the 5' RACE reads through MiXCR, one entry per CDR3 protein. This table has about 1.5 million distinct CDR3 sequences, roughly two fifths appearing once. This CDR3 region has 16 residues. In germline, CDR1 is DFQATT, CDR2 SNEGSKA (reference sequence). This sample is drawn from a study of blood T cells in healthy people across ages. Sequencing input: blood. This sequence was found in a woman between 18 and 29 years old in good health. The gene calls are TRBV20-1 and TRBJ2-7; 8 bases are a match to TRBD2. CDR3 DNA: TGCAGTGCTAGAGCTAGCGGGCCTCGCCTACTCTACGTGCAGTACTTC. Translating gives CSARASGPRLLYVQYF.